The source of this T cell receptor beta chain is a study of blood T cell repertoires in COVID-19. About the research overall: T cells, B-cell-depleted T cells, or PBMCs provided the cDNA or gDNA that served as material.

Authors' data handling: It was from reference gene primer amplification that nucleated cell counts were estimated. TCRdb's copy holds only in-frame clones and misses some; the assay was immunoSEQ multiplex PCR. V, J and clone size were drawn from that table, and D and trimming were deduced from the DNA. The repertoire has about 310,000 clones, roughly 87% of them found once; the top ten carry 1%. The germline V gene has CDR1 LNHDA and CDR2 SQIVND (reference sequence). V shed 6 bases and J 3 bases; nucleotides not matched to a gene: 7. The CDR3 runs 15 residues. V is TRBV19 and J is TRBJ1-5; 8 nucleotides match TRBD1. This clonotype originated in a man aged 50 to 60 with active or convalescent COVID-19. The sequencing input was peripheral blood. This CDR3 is CASRTGQGLNQPQHF. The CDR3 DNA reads TGTGCCAGTAGGACAGGACAGGGACTCAATCAGCCCCAGCATTTT.